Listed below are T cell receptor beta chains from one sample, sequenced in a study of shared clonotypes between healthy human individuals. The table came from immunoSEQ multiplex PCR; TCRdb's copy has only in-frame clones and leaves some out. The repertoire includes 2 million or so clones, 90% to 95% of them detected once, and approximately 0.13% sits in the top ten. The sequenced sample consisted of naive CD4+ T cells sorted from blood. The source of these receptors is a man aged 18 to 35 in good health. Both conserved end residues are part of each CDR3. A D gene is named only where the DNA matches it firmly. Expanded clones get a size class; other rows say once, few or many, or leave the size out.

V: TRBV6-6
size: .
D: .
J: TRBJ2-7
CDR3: CASRRREGFGNYEQYF
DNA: TGTGCCAGCCGTCGTAGGGAAGGATTTGGGAACTACGAGCAGTACTTC

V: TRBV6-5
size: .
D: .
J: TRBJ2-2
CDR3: CASSSPIGHGELFF
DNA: TGTGCCAGCAGTTCCCCAATCGGGCACGGGGAGCTGTTTTTT

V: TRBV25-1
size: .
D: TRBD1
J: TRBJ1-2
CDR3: CASSESDRGYGYTF
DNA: TGTGCCAGCAGTGAATCTGACAGGGGGTATGGCTACACCTTC

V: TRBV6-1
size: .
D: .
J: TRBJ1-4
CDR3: CASSEGPSRDGVF
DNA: TGTGCCAGCAGTGAAGGCCCCTCCCGGGACGGGGTGTTT

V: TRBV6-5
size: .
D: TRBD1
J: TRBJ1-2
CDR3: CASSFQDRRRGYTF
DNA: TGTGCCAGCAGTTTCCAGGACAGGCGTAGGGGCTACACCTTC

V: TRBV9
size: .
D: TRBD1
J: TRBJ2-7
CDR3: CASSPGQGYEQYF
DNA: TGTGCCAGCAGCCCAGGACAGGGCTACGAGCAGTACTTC

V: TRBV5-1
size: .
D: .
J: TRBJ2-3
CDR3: CASSLKTDTQYF
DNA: TGCGCCAGCAGCTTGAAGACAGATACGCAGTATTTT

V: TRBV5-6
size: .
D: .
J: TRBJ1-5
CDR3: CASSGRGAQPQHF
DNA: TGTGCCAGCAGCGGCAGGGGTGCTCAGCCCCAGCATTTT

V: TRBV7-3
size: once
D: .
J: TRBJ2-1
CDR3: CASSLTGLENEQFF
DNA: TGTGCCAGCAGCTTAACGGGGTTGGAGAATGAGCAGTTCTTC

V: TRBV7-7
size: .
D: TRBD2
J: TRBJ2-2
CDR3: CASSLTQPAASGRTGELFF
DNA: TGTGCTAGCAGCTTAACCCAACCCGCGGCTAGCGGGCGCACCGGGGAGCTGTTTTTT

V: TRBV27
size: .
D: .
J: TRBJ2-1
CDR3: CASEGNNEQFF
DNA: TGTGCCAGTGAGGGAAACAATGAGCAGTTCTTC

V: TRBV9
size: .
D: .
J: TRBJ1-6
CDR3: CASSPSPGDGNSPLHF
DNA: TGTGCCAGCAGCCCCAGTCCAGGGGACGGTAATTCACCCCTCCACTTT

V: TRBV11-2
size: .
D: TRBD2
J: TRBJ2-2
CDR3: CASSLEGGSAGELFF
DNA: TGTGCCAGCAGCTTAGAGGGCGGGAGCGCCGGGGAGCTGTTTTTT

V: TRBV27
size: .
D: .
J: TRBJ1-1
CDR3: CASSSRGLTEAFF
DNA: TGTGCCAGCAGTTCCCGGGGGTTAACTGAAGCTTTCTTT

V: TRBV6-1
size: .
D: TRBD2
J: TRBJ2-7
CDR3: CASRGGRGEQYF
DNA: TGTGCCAGCAGGGGGGGGAGGGGCGAGCAGTACTTC

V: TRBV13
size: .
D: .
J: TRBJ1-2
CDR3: CASSQSLGGYTF
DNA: TGTGCCAGCAGCCAGTCTCTCGGGGGCTACACCTTC

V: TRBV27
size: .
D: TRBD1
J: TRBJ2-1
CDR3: CASSSWDRDYNEQFF
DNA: TGTGCCAGCAGTTCCTGGGACAGGGACTACAATGAGCAGTTCTTC

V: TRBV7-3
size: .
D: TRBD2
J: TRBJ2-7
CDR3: CASSFLSGGPYEQYF
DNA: TGTGCCAGCAGCTTTCTTTCGGGGGGACCCTACGAGCAGTACTTC

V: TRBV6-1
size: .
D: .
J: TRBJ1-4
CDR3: CASRRTHNEKLFF
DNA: TGTGCCAGCCGAAGGACCCATAATGAAAAACTGTTTTTT

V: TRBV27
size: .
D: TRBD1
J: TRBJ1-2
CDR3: CASRGQGAGNYGYTF
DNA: TGTGCCAGCAGAGGACAGGGGGCAGGTAACTATGGCTACACCTTC

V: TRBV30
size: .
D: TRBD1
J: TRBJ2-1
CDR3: CAWRHRGHNEQFF
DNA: TGTGCCTGGAGGCACAGGGGGCATAATGAGCAGTTCTTC

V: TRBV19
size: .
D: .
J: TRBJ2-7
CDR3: CASSIDPASSYEQYF
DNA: TGTGCCAGTAGTATAGATCCGGCGAGCTCCTACGAGCAGTACTTC

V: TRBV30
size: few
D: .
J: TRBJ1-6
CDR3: CAWSVRVINSPLHF
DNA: TGTGCCTGGAGTGTACGAGTGATCAATTCACCCCTCCACTTT

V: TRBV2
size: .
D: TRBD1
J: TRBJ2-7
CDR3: CASTRAGQVPGEQYF
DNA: TGTGCCAGCACCCGGGCAGGACAGGTCCCTGGCGAGCAGTACTTC

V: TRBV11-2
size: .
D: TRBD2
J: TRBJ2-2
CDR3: CASSLVASGANTGELFF
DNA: TGTGCCAGCAGCTTAGTGGCTAGCGGGGCGAACACCGGGGAGCTGTTTTTT

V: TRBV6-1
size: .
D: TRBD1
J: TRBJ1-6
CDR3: CASSVKGADSPLHF
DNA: TGTGCCAGCAGTGTAAAGGGGGCTGATTCACCCCTCCACTTT

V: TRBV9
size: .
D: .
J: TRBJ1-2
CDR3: CASSVGQGIDNYGYTF
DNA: TGTGCCAGCAGCGTAGGTCAGGGCATAGATAACTATGGCTACACCTTC

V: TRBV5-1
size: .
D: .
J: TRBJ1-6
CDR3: CASSLEGFHNSPLHF
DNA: TGCGCCAGCAGCTTGGAAGGGTTCCATAATTCACCCCTCCACTTT

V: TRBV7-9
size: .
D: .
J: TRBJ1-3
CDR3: CASSYVAGLWTISGNTIYF
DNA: TGTGCCAGCAGCTACGTCGCAGGACTCTGGACTATCTCTGGAAACACCATATATTTT

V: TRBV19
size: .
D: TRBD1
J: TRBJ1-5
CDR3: CASSSGTVNQPQHF
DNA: TGTGCCAGTAGTTCCGGGACAGTGAATCAGCCCCAGCATTTT

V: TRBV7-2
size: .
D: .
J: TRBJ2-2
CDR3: CASSLLNTGELFF
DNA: TGTGCCAGCAGCTTATTGAACACCGGGGAGCTGTTTTTT

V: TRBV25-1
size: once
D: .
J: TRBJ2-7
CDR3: CASSDVLSTYSYEQYF
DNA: TGTGCCAGCAGTGATGTTTTATCAACTTATTCCTACGAGCAGTACTTC

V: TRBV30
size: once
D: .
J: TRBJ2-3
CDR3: CAWSGGAADTQYF
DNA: TGTGCCTGGAGTGGAGGTGCGGCAGATACGCAGTATTTT

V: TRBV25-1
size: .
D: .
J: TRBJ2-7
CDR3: CASSGRSYEQYF
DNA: TGTGCCAGCAGCGGACGTTCCTACGAGCAGTACTTC

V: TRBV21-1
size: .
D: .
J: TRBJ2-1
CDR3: CASSKTGTPYNEQFF
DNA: TGTGCCAGCAGCAAGACCGGGACACCCTACAATGAGCAGTTCTTC

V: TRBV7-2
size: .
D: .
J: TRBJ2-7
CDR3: CASSPHGKGIEQYF
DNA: TGTGCCAGCAGCCCCCATGGTAAGGGAATCGAGCAGTACTTC

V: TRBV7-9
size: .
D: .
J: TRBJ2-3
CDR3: CASSLNHGTDTQYF
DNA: TGTGCCAGCAGCTTAAACCACGGGACAGATACGCAGTATTTT

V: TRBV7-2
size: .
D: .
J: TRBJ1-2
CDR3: CASSFAQDYYGYTF
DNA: TGTGCCAGCAGCTTTGCCCAGGATTACTATGGCTACACCTTC

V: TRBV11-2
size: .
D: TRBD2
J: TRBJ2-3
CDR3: CASSMSGGSLLNTQYF
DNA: TGTGCCAGCAGTATGAGCGGGGGGTCTTTATTGAATACGCAGTATTTT

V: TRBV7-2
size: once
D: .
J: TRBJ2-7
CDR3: CASSRHEVDKRAEQYF
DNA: TGTGCCAGCAGCCGTCACGAGGTAGACAAGCGGGCCGAGCAGTACTTC

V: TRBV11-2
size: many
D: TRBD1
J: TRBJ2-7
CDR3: CASSPGGNSDYEQYF
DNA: TGTGCCAGCAGCCCAGGGGGAAATTCGGACTACGAGCAGTACTTC

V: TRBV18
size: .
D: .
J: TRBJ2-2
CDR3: CASSPQAGITGELFF
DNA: TGTGCCAGCTCACCACAGGCGGGAATCACCGGGGAGCTGTTTTTT

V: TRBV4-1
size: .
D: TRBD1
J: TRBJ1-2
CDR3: CASSQVPPTGVGGYTF
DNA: TGCGCCAGCAGCCAAGTCCCCCCGACAGGGGTTGGCGGCTACACCTTC

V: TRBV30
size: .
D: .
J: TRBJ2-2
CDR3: CAWNPSYANTGELFF
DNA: TGTGCCTGGAACCCTTCGTACGCGAACACCGGGGAGCTGTTTTTT

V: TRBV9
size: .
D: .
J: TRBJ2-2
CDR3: CASSPPSGAVTGELFF
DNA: TGTGCCAGCAGCCCCCCTTCGGGGGCGGTAACCGGGGAGCTGTTTTTT

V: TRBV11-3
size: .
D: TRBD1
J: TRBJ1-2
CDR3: CASSLDPPGQGAGYGYTF
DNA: TGTGCCAGCAGCTTAGATCCCCCGGGACAGGGGGCCGGCTATGGCTACACCTTC

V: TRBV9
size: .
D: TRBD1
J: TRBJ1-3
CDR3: CASSPQTGRFSGNTIYF
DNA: TGTGCCAGCAGCCCCCAGACAGGGAGGTTCTCTGGAAACACCATATATTTT

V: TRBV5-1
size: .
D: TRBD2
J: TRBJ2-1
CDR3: CASRMGLAVGDEQFF
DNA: TGCGCCAGCAGGATGGGACTAGCGGTTGGTGATGAGCAGTTCTTC

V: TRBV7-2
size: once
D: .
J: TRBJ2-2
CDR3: CASSWQVGGELFF
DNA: TGTGCCAGCAGTTGGCAAGTGGGCGGGGAGCTGTTTTTT

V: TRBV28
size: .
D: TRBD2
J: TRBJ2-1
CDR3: CASSSEGLGYNEQFF
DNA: TGTGCCAGCAGTTCAGAGGGACTAGGGTATAATGAGCAGTTCTTC

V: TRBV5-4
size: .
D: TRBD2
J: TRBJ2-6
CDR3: CASSFRLAGGGANVLTF
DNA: TGTGCCAGCAGCTTCCGACTAGCGGGAGGTGGGGCCAACGTCCTGACTTTC